This T cell receptor (beta chain) was documented in a study of T-cell reconstitution after alpha-beta-depleted transplantation in children. A TCRbeta library incorporating unique molecular identifiers was prepared. TCRdb called the PCR reads again in MiXCR, with one record for every CDR3 protein. The sample has about 830,000 distinct CDR3 sequences; 15% to 20% are singletons. This CDR3 region has 13 residues. Germline lookup yields CDR1 SGHRS and CDR2 YFSETQ. Trimming took off 0 bases at V and 6 bases at J, with 10 bases between the two ends. Findings and caveats of the study: Certain patients had high TCRbeta diversity at day 60, and it came from recipient T cells and thymic progenitors that survived. T-cell counts and diversity at one year post-transplant came mainly from newly produced T cells.

This clonotype was counted a few times. Its antigen is unknown. This sequence originates from a male patient aged 10 to 17 who had a stem cell transplant for acute lymphoblastic leukemia, so the T cells may come from the graft donor. The chain combines TRBV5-1 with TRBJ2-7; D is undetermined. Sequenced material: PBMCs, mostly from graft donor cells, taken 360 days after TCRalphabeta/CD19-depleted stem cell transplant. CDR3 bases: TGCGCCAGCAGCTTGGAGGGCACCCTCGAGCAGTACTTC. Protein product: CASSLEGTLEQYF. The whole variable domain, filled in from reference TRBV5-1 and TRBJ2-7, reads KAGVTQTPRYLIKTRGQQVTLSCSPISGHRSVSWYQQTPGQGLQFLFEYFSETQRNKGNFPGRFSGRQFSNSRSEMNVSTLELGDSALYLCASSLEGTLEQYFGPGTRLTVT.